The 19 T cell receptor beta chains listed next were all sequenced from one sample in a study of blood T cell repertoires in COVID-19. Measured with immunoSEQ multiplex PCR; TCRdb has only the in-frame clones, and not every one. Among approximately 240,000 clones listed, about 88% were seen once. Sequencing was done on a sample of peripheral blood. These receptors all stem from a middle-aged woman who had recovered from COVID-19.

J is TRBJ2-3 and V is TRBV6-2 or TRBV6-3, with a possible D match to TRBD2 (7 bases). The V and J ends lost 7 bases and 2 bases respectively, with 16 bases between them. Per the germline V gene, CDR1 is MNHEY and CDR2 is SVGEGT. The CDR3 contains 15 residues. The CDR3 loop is CASTPQAGATDTQYF. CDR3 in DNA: TGTGCCAGCACCCCCCAGGCGGGGGCCACAGATACGCAGTATTTT.

CDR3 bases: TGTGCCAGCACAGGGAGGGTGGCGAACTATGGCTACACCTTC. It yields the protein CASTGRVANYGYTF. The chain is built from TRBV19 and TRBJ1-2; a possible D gene is TRBD1 (6 bases). The CDR3 covers 14 residues. Trimming took off 9 bases at V and 2 bases at J, with 16 bases between the two ends. The V gene's germline CDR1 is LNHDA and CDR2 SQIVND (reference sequence).

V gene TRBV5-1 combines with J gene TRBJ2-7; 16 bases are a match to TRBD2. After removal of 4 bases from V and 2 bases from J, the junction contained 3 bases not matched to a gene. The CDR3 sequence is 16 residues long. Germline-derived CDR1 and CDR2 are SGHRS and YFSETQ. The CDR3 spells CASSAGTSGRAYEQYF. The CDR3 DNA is TGCGCCAGCAGCGCGGGGACTAGCGGGAGGGCCTACGAGCAGTACTTC.

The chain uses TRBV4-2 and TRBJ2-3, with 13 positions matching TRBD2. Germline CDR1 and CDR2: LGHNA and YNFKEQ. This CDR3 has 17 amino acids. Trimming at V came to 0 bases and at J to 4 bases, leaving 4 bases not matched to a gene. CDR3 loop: CASSQDTGTSGADTQYF. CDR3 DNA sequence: TGTGCCAGCAGCCAAGATACCGGGACTAGCGGGGCAGATACGCAGTATTTT.

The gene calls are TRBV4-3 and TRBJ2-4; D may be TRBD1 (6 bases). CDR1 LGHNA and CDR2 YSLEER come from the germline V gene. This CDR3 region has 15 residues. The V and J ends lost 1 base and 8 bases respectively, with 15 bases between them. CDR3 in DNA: TGCGCCAGCAGCCAAGGGGCAGGGGCCCATGACATTCAGTACTTC. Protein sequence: CASSQGAGAHDIQYF.

The CDR3 loop reads CAISGPSGSTDTQYF. The CDR3 region has the DNA TGTGCCATCAGTGGGCCTAGCGGGAGCACAGATACGCAGTATTTT. This chain connects TRBV10-3 to TRBJ2-3; TRBD2 aligns across 8 bases. The germline CDR1 and CDR2 sequences are ENHRY and SYGVKD. The CDR3 has 15 amino acids. After removal of 4 bases from V and 0 bases from J, the junction contained 3 bases not matched to a gene.

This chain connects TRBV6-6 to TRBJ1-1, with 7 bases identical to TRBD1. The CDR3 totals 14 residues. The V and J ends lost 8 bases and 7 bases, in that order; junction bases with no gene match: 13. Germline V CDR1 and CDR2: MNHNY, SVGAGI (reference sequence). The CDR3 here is CASATPGQQHEAFF. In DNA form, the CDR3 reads TGTGCCAGCGCTACGCCGGGACAGCAACATGAAGCTTTCTTT.

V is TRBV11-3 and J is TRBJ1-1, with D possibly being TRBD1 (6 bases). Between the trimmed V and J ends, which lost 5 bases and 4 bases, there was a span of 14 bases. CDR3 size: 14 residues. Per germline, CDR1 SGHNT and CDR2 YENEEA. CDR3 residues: CASSPRQAGTEAFF. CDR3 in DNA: TGTGCCAGCAGCCCTAGACAGGCGGGCACTGAAGCTTTCTTT.

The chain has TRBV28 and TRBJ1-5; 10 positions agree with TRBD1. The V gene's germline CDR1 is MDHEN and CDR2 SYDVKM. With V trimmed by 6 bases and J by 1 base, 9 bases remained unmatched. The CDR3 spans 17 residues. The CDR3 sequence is CASSRPRDRGSNQPQHF. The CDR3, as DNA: TGTGCCAGCAGCCGGCCACGGGACAGGGGAAGCAATCAGCCCCAGCATTTT. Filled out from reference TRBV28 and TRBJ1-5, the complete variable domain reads DVKVTQSSRYLVKRTGEKVFLECVQDMDHENMFWYRQDPGLGLRLIYFSYDVKMKEKGDIPEGYSVSREKKERFSLILESASTNQTSMYLCASSRPRDRGSNQPQHFGDGTRLSIL.

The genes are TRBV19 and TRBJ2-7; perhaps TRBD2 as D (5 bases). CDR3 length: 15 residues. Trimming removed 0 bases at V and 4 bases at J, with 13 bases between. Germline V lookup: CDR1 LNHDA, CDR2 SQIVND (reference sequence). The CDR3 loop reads CASSIEGARGYEQYF. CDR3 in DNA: TGTGCCAGTAGTATAGAGGGAGCGCGAGGTTACGAGCAGTACTTC.

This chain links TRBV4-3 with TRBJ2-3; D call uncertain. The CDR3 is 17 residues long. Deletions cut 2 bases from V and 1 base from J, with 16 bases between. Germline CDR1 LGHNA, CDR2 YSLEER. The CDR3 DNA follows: TGCGCCAGCAGCCAAACGACACATCCCCCGGGCACAGATACGCAGTATTTT. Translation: CASSQTTHPPGTDTQYF.

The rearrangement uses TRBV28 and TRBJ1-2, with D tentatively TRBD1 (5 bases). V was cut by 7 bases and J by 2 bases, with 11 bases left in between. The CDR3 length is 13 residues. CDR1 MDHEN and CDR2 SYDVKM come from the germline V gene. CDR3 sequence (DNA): TGTGCCAGCACCCTGGGGCCGAACTATGGCTACACCTTC. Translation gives CASTLGPNYGYTF.

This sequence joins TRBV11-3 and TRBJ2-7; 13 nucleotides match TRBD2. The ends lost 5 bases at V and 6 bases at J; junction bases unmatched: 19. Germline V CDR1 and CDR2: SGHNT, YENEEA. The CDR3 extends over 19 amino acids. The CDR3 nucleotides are TGTGCCAGCAGCCCGTCCTCCGGCGGACTAGCGGGAGCACATGGCGAGCAGTACTTC. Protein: CASSPSSGGLAGAHGEQYF.

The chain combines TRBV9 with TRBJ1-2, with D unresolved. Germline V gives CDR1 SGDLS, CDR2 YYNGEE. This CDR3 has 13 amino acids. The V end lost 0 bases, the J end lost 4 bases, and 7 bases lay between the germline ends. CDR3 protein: CASSVVAGYGYTF. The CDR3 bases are TGTGCCAGCAGCGTAGTGGCGGGCTATGGCTACACCTTC.

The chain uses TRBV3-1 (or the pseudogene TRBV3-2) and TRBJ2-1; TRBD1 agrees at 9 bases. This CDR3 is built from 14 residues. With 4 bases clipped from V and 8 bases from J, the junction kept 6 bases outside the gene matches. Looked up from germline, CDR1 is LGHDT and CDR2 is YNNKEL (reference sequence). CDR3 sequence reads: CASSLGTGIDEQFF. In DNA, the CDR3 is TGTGCCAGCAGCCTCGGGACAGGGATCGATGAGCAGTTCTTC.

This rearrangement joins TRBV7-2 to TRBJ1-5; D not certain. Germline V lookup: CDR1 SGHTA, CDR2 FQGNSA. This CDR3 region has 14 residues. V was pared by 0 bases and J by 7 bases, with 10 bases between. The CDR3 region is CASSLARENQPQHF. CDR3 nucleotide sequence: TGTGCCAGCAGCTTAGCGAGGGAAAACCAGCCCCAGCATTTT.

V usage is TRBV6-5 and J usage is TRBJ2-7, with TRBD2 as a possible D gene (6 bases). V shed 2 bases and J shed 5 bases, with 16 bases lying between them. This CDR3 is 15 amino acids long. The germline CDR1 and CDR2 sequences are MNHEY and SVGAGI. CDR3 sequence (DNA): TGTGCCAGCAGTTACGTCGGGGGACTGAGAGACGAGCAGTACTTC. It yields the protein CASSYVGGLRDEQYF.

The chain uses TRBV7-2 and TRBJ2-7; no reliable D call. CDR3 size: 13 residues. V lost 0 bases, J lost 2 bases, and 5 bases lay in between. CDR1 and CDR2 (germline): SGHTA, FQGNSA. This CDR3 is CASSLAGPYEQYF. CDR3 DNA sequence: TGTGCCAGCAGCTTAGCGGGCCCCTACGAGCAGTACTTC.

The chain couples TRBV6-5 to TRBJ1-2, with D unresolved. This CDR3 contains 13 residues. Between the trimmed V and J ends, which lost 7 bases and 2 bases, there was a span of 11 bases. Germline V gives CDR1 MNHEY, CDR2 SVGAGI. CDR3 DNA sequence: TGTGCCAGCATCGACTCAAAGAACTATGGCTACACCTTC. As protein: CASIDSKNYGYTF.